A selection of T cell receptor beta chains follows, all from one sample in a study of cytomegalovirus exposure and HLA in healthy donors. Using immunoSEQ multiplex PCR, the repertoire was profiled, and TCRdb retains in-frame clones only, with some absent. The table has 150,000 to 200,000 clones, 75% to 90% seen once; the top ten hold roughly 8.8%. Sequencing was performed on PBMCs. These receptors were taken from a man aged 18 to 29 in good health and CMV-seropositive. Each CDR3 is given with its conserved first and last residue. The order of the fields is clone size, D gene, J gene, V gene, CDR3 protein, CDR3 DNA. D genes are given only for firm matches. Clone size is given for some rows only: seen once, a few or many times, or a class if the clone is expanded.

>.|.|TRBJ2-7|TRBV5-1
CASSLRGSYEQYF
TGCGCCAGCAGCTTGCGGGGGTCCTACGAGCAGTACTTC
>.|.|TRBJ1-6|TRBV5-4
CASSLGFQSNSPLHF
TGTGCCAGCAGCTTGGGGTTCCAAAGCAATTCACCCCTCCACTTT
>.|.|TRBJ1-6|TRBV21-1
CASSKVDIHSYNSPLHF
TGTGCCAGCAGCAAAGTCGACATACACTCCTATAATTCACCCCTCCACTTT
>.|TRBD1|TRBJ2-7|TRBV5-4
CASSSDRGRNYEQYF
TGTGCCAGCAGTTCCGACAGGGGGCGAAACTACGAGCAGTACTTC
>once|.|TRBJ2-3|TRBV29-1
CSVGRLAGATDTQYF
TGCAGCGTTGGTAGACTGGCGGGGGCTACAGATACGCAGTATTTT
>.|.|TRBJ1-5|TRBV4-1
CASSQTQGHRNQPQHF
TGCGCCAGCAGCCAAACACAGGGACACCGCAATCAGCCCCAGCATTTT
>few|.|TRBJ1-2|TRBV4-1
CASSLAGQGNYGYTF
TGCGCCAGCAGCCTGGCCGGGCAGGGTAACTATGGCTACACCTTC
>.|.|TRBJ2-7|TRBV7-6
CASSQDNSYEQYF
TGTGCCAGCAGCCAGGACAACTCCTACGAGCAGTACTTC
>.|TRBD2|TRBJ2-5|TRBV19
CASSIKSAGGRETQYF
TGTGCCAGTAGTATCAAGTCGGCGGGGGGGCGGGAGACCCAGTACTTC
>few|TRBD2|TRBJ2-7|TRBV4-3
CASSQDSGGEQYF
TGCGCCAGCAGCCAAGATAGCGGGGGCGAGCAGTACTTC
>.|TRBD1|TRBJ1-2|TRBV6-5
CASRPGQGPDGYTF
TGTGCCAGCAGGCCGGGACAGGGGCCTGACGGCTACACCTTC
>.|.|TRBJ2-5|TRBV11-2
CASSSLETQYF
TGTGCCAGCAGCTCACTAGAGACCCAGTACTTC
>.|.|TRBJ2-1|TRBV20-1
CSARQGYEQFF
TGCAGTGCTAGACAGGGTTATGAGCAGTTCTTC
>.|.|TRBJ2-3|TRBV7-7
CASSLGQTGDTQYF
TGTGCCAGCAGCTTAGGGCAGACGGGAGATACGCAGTATTTT
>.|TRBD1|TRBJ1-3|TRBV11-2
CASSLEAGTGGNTIYF
TGTGCCAGCAGCTTAGAGGCAGGGACAGGGGGAAACACCATATATTTT
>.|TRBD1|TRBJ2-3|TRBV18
CASSPLSTGGITDTQYF
TGTGCCAGCTCACCTCTGTCGACAGGGGGTATCACAGATACGCAGTATTTT
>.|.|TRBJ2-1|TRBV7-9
CASTATQYNEQFF
TGTGCCAGCACCGCTACCCAATACAATGAGCAGTTCTTC
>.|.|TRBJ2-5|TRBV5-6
CASSLYRGGLSGETQYF
TGTGCCAGCAGCTTGTATCGTGGGGGCCTTTCCGGGGAGACCCAGTACTTC